This is a list of T cell receptor beta chains from one sample in a study of cytomegalovirus exposure and HLA in healthy donors. Data came from immunoSEQ multiplex PCR; TCRdb stores just in-frame clones and leaves some out. The sample yields around 150,000 clones, 83% seen once. Sequencing used PBMCs. The receptors originated from a man aged 45-65 years in good health and CMV-seropositive. The CDR3 runs from the conserved cysteine through the conserved F or W. Each record gives: clone size, D gene, J gene, V gene, CDR3 protein, CDR3 DNA. The D gene is left open where the match is weak. Part of the rows lack a size; the others show once, few, many or a class for expanded clones.

>-|TRBD2|TRBJ2-7|TRBV6-5
CASTSGLAGEQYF
TGTGCCAGCACCTCCGGACTAGCGGGCGAGCAGTACTTC
>-|TRBD2|TRBJ2-1|TRBV5-1
CASSPPGLAGEQFF
TGCGCCAGCAGCCCACCAGGACTAGCGGGTGAGCAGTTCTTC
>once|TRBD1|TRBJ1-4|TRBV2
CASSATGTNEKLFF
TGTGCCAGCAGTGCGACAGGGACTAATGAAAAACTGTTTTTT
>-|TRBD1|TRBJ2-3|TRBV19
CASSRLGQGTDTQYF
TGTGCCAGTAGTAGATTGGGACAGGGAACAGATACGCAGTATTTT
>-|TRBD1|TRBJ1-1|TRBV4-1
CASSQDRDRVVNTEAFF
TGCGCCAGCAGCCAAGATAGGGACAGGGTTGTGAACACTGAAGCTTTCTTT
>few|TRBD1|TRBJ1-2|TRBV9
CASSTTGTYGYTF
TGTGCCAGCAGCACGACAGGGACCTATGGCTACACCTTC
>-|-|TRBJ2-7|TRBV28
CASSFTPGSGQYF
TGTGCCAGCAGTTTTACCCCGGGGAGCGGGCAGTACTTC
>-|TRBD1|TRBJ1-5|TRBV4-3
CASSPTGGRNQPQHF
TGCGCCAGCAGCCCGACAGGGGGACGGAATCAGCCCCAGCATTTT
>once|TRBD1|TRBJ1-4|TRBV2
CASKVQGQGNEKLFF
TGTGCCAGCAAGGTGCAGGGACAGGGAAATGAAAAACTGTTTTTT
>-|TRBD1|TRBJ1-6|TRBV10-3
CAIKGNGTESPLHF
TGTGCCATCAAGGGGAACGGGACAGAATCACCCCTCCACTTT
>-|-|TRBJ1-2|TRBV7-9
CASSTTGGNVYGYTF
TGTGCCAGCAGCACTACCGGCGGCAATGTCTATGGCTACACCTTC
>-|-|TRBJ2-2|TRBV2
CASSEGQGLFF
TGTGCCAGCAGTGAGGGGCAGGGGCTGTTTTTT
>-|TRBD2|TRBJ2-1|TRBV18
CASSPPTSGGYNEQFF
TGTGCCAGCTCACCACCGACTAGCGGGGGATACAATGAGCAGTTCTTC
>-|TRBD1|TRBJ2-1|TRBV5-6
CASSAGTGGWSEQFF
TGTGCCAGCAGCGCCGGGACAGGGGGCTGGAGTGAGCAGTTCTTC
>-|-|TRBJ2-3|TRBV2
CASSDRDTDTQYF
TGTGCCAGCAGTGACAGGGACACAGATACGCAGTATTTT
>-|TRBD2|TRBJ2-3|TRBV29-1
CSVGFSGRANTQYF
TGCAGCGTTGGTTTTAGCGGGAGGGCCAATACGCAGTATTTT
>-|TRBD1|TRBJ1-2|TRBV4-3
CASSQIGQAYGYTF
TGCGCCAGCAGCCAGATCGGACAGGCATATGGCTACACCTTC
>few|TRBD1|TRBJ1-1|TRBV6-6
CASSFLDRDTEAFF
TGTGCCAGCAGTTTCCTGGACAGGGACACTGAAGCTTTCTTT
>once|-|TRBJ2-3|TRBV6-1
CASRPDRDTQYF
TGTGCCAGCAGACCCGACAGGGATACGCAGTATTTT
>once|TRBD1|TRBJ2-2|TRBV7-9
CASSRTGGRTGELFF
TGTGCCAGCAGCCGTACAGGGGGAAGGACCGGGGAGCTGTTTTTT
>-|-|TRBJ2-1|TRBV5-6
CASSLYGGNEQFF
TGTGCCAGCAGCTTGTACGGGGGCAATGAGCAGTTCTTC
>-|-|TRBJ1-5|TRBV30
CAWRQDSNQPQHF
TGTGCCTGGAGACAGGATAGCAATCAGCCCCAGCATTTT